This T cell receptor (beta chain) was profiled in a study of preoperative IRX-2 immunotherapy in early breast cancer. Assay: immunoSEQ multiplex PCR; the TCRdb copy retains only in-frame clones and omits some. Here the sample spans about 43,000 clones, approximately 94% being singletons. Per germline, CDR1 SGDLS and CDR2 YYNGEE. With 0 bases clipped from V and 7 bases from J, the junction kept 5 bases outside the gene matches. The length of the CDR3 is 16 residues. Treatment denoted: preoperative locoregional IRX-2 cytokine immunotherapy. This phase Ib study tested locoregional IRX-2 cytokine immunotherapy given before surgery.

Sequenced here: tumor tissue, sampled after IRX-2 immunotherapy. The receptor comes from a human donor with breast cancer. The chain joins TRBV9 to TRBJ2-1, with 12 bases aligning to TRBD1. CDR3 nucleotide sequence: TGTGCCAGCAGCGTAGCGGGACAGGGGGCCTCAAATGAGCAGTTCTTC. As protein: CASSVAGQGASNEQFF.